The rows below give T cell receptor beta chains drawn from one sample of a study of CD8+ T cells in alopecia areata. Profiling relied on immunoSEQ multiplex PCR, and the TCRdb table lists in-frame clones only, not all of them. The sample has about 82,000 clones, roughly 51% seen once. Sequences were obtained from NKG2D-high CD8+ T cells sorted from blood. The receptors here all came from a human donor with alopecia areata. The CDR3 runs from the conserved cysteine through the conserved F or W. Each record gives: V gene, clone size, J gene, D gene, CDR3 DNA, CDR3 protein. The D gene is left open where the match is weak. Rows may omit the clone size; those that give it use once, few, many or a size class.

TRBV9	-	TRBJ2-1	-	TGTGCCAGCAGCGTAGGGCGGGCCGTCTCCTACAATGAGCAGTTCTTC	CASSVGRAVSYNEQFF
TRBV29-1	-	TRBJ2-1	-	TGCAGCGTTGAAGATCAGGGGGAGCAGTTCTTC	CSVEDQGEQFF
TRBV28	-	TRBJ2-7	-	TGTGCCAGCAGTCCAAGTCCGGGGTTCAGGGACTACGAGCAGTACTTC	CASSPSPGFRDYEQYF
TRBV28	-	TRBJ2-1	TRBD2	TGTGCCAGCAGCAGGGAGGGGTATAATGAGCAGTTCTTC	CASSREGYNEQFF
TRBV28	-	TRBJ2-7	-	TGTGCCAGCTTTCCCCTGGGGTCCTACGAGCAGTACTTC	CASFPLGSYEQYF
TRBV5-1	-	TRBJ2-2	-	TGCGCCAGCAGCCAAGCATGGGATGTTCCCGGGGAGCTGTTTTTT	CASSQAWDVPGELFF
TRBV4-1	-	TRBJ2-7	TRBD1	TGCGCCAGCAGCCGCGACAGGGGGGGCTACGAGCAGTACTTC	CASSRDRGGYEQYF
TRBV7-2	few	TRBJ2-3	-	TGTGCCAGCAGCCTCGGGTATGCTAGCACAGATACGCAGTATTTT	CASSLGYASTDTQYF
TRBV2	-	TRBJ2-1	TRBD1	TGTGCCACCCTGACAGGGGGCGAGGGAATCTTC	CATLTGGEGIF
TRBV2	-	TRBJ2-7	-	TGTGCCAGCGAGGGCGGGGCCTACGAGCAGTACTTC	CASEGGAYEQYF
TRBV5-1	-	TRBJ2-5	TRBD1	TGCGCCAGCAGCAGGGGACAGAGGGAGACCCAGTACTTC	CASSRGQRETQYF
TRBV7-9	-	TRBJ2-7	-	TGTGCCAGCAGCGCGAAAACGGAGGCCACCTACGAGCAGTACTTC	CASSAKTEATYEQYF
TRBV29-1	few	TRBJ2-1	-	TGCAGCGTTGTTAACAATGAGCAGTTCTTC	CSVVNNEQFF
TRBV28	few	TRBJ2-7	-	TGTGCCAGCAGTCCGATAGCGTCCCCCTCCTACGAGCAGTACTTC	CASSPIASPSYEQYF
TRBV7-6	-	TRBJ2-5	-	TGTGCCAGCAGCTTAAGTGTTTGGGAGACCCAGTACTTC	CASSLSVWETQYF
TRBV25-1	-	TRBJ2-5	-	TGTGCCAGCAGTGATTTACAGACCCAGTACTTC	CASSDLQTQYF
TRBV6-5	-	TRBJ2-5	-	TGTGCCAGCAGTTATGGCCCGTACCAAGAGACCCAGTACTTC	CASSYGPYQETQYF
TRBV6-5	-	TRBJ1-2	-	TGTGCCAGCAGTTACTCGAAGGACAGCCTCTATGGCTACACCTTC	CASSYSKDSLYGYTF
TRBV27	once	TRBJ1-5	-	TGTGCCAGCAGTTTAAGCAATCAGCCCCAGCATTTT	CASSLSNQPQHF
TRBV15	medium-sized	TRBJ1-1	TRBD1	TGTGCCACCAGCAGAGATTGGGGGACAGGGGCTGAAGCTTTCTTT	CATSRDWGTGAEAFF
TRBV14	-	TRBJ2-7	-	TGTGCCAGCAGCCACGGTACGGGGTACGAGCAGTACTTC	CASSHGTGYEQYF
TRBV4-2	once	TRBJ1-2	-	TGTGCCAGCAGCCTTGGTGCCTATGGCTACACCTTC	CASSLGAYGYTF
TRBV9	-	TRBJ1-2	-	TGTGCCAGCAGCGTCGGGCTAGGTGGGGTCCGCTACACCTTC	CASSVGLGGVRYTF
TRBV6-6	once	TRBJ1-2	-	TGTGCCAGCAGTTACGGAGGGAACTATGGCTACACCTTC	CASSYGGNYGYTF
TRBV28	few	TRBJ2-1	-	TGTGCCAGCAGTCCCCGGACGGAGAGGTTCTTC	CASSPRTERFF
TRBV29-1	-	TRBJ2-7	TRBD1	TGCAGCGTTGAGGGGACAGCTACCTACGAGCAGTACTTC	CSVEGTATYEQYF
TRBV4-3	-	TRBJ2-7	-	TGCGCCAGCAGCCAAGTTGGCTTCTACGAGCAGTACTTC	CASSQVGFYEQYF
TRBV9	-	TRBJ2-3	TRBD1	TGTGCCAGCAGCCTCTCGACAGGGGCCACAGATACGCAGTATTTT	CASSLSTGATDTQYF
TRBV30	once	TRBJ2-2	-	TGTGCCTGGAGCGGCGACACCGGGGAGCTGTTTTTT	CAWSGDTGELFF
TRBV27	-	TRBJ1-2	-	TGTGCCAGCTCCCTTGGGCAGGGGTTACACTATGGCTACACCTTC	CASSLGQGLHYGYTF
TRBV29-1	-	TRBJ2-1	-	TGCAGCGTTGGCCCGGCCGGGGGTGAGCAGTTCTTC	CSVGPAGGEQFF
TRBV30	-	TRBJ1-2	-	TGTGCCTGGAGTGTAACAGGGAGGAACTATGGCTACACCTTC	CAWSVTGRNYGYTF
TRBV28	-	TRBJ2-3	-	TGTGCCAGCTCCCTAGATACGCAGTATTTT	CASSLDTQYF
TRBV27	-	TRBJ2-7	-	TGTGCCAGCAGAGGGTCGGACGGAAACTACGAGCAGTACTTC	CASRGSDGNYEQYF
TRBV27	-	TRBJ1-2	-	TGTGCCAGCAGTTTATCTGGAGCCCCTTATGGCTACACCTTC	CASSLSGAPYGYTF
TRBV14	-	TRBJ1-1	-	TGTGCCAGCAGCCTATGGCGGAACACTGAAGCTTTCTTT	CASSLWRNTEAFF
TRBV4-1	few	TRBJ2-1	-	TGCGCCAGCAGCCAAAATTCCAATGAGCAGTTCTTC	CASSQNSNEQFF
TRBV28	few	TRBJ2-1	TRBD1	TGTGCCAGCAGTTTATTAGCCGCAGGGGGCAATGAGCAGTTCTTC	CASSLLAAGGNEQFF
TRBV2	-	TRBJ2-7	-	TGTGCCGGAAGGGGGGACGAGCAGTACTTC	CAGRGDEQYF
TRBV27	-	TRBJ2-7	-	TGTGCCAGCAGCTCTTTTGGGGGCTACGAGCAGTACTTC	CASSSFGGYEQYF
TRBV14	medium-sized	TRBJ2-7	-	TGTGCCAGCAGCCCAGCAAATTACGAGCAGTACTTC	CASSPANYEQYF
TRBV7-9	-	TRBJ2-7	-	TGTGCCAGCAGCGAAGACAGGCAACCCGGCGAGCAGTACTTC	CASSEDRQPGEQYF
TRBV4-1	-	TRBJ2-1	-	TGCGCCAGCAGCCAGGCAGCGGTTGGCTACAATGAGCAGTTCTTC	CASSQAAVGYNEQFF
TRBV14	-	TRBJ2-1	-	TGTGCCAGCAGCTCCCCCAGCAATGAGCAGTTCTTC	CASSSPSNEQFF
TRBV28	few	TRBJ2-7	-	TGTTTCCCCCTCCTATTCCACGAGCAGTACTTC	CFPLLFHEQYF
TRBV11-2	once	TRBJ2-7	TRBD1	TGTGCCAGCAGCTTAGGACAGGGCGGCTACGAGCAGTACTTC	CASSLGQGGYEQYF
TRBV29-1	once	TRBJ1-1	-	TGCAGCGTTAGCGCAAATATATTTATGAACACTGAAGCTTTCTTT	CSVSANIFMNTEAFF
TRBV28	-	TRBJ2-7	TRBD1	TGTGCCAGCAGCGTTGGACAGGGTGTTTATGGCGAGCAGTACTTC	CASSVGQGVYGEQYF
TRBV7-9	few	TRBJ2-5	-	TGTGCCAGCAGCCGAAGCGGGTCTAAAGAGACCCAGTACTTC	CASSRSGSKETQYF
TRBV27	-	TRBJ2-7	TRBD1	TGTGCCAGCAGAAACATCCCGGGACAGGACTCCTACGAGCAGTACTTC	CASRNIPGQDSYEQYF
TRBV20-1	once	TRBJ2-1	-	TGCAGTGCCCCCTTGGTCGATGAGCAGTTCTTC	CSAPLVDEQFF
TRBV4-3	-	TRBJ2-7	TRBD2	TGCGCCAGCAGCCAAGGATTAGCGGGATTCTACGAGCAGTACTTC	CASSQGLAGFYEQYF
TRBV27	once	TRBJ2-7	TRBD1	TGTGCCAGCAGTTCCCGGGACAGACACTACGAGCAGTACTTC	CASSSRDRHYEQYF
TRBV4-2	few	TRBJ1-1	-	TGTGCCAGCATGGGGAACAAGGCTGAAGCTTTCTTT	CASMGNKAEAFF
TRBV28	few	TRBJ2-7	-	TGTGCCAGCAGTTTCAATGCGGGACAGCAGTACTTC	CASSFNAGQQYF
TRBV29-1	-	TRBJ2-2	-	TGCAGCGTGAAGGCCCAAGATGGGGAGCTGTTTTTT	CSVKAQDGELFF
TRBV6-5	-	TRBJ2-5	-	TGTGCCAGCAGTTATTCCCTTAGGGGAGTAGAGACCCAGTACTTC	CASSYSLRGVETQYF
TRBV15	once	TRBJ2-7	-	TGTGCCACCAGCAGACTTGGTGTATACGAGCAGTACTTC	CATSRLGVYEQYF
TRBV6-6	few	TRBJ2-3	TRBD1	TGTGCCAGCAGATGGGACAGGGTCAGCACAGATACGCAGTATTTT	CASRWDRVSTDTQYF
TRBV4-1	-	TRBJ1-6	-	TGCGCCAGCAGCCAAGAACGGACGGATTCACCCCTCCACTTT	CASSQERTDSPLHF